This T cell receptor (beta chain) came from a study of blood T cell repertoires in COVID-19. Across the whole study: Spain, Italy and the United States supplied samples that represented acute and convalescent COVID-19. Sources were T cells, B-cell-depleted T cells, or PBMCs; the material itself was cDNA or gDNA.

Source study methods: Researchers report that nucleated cell counts were estimated from reference gene primer amplification. TCRdb's copy holds only in-frame clones and misses some; the assay was immunoSEQ multiplex PCR. From that table come the V and J calls and clone size; the DNA was used to work out D and trimming. The data contain about 47,000 clones, about four fifths of them singletons. Looked up from germline, CDR1 is LNHDA and CDR2 is SQIVND (reference sequence). V gave up 4 bases and J gave up 3 bases; unmatched junction bases: 7. The CDR3 consists of 16 residues. The sample consisted of peripheral blood. V gene TRBV19 combines with J gene TRBJ2-7, with TRBD2 matching 12 bases. This clonotype originated in a man aged 55 to 70 with acute or convalescent COVID-19. Here the CDR3 DNA reads TGTGCCAGTAGTACTAGCGGGGGGGCCTCCAACTACGAGCAGTACTTC. This codes for CASSTSGGASNYEQYF. The variable domain in full, completed from reference TRBV19 and TRBJ2-7, reads DGGITQSPKYLFRKEGQNVTLSCEQNLNHDAMYWYRQDPGQGLRLIYYSQIVNDFQKGDIAEGYSVSREKKESFPLTVTSAQKNPTAFYLCASSTSGGASNYEQYFGPGTRLTVT.